This is a list of T cell receptor beta chains from one sample in a study of siplizumab effects on memory and regulatory T cells. Measured with immunoSEQ multiplex PCR; TCRdb has only the in-frame clones, and not every one. In the table there are 100,000 or so clones, around 94% of which are singletons. Material: non-Treg CD4+ T cells sorted from blood. These receptors were taken from a human donor in good health. The CDR3 runs from the conserved cysteine through the conserved F or W. Each record gives: CDR3 protein, J gene, CDR3 length, V gene.

CSVEGGGLGETQYF TRBJ2-5 14 TRBV29-1
CATSNRRTSGEQYF TRBJ2-7 14 TRBV15
CACSGGLRLGEQYF TRBJ2-7 14 TRBV30
CASSGSPYEQYF TRBJ2-7 12 TRBV27
CASSLGSGERYTF TRBJ1-2 13 TRBV5-1
CASTRQGAKGGYF TRBJ2-7 13 TRBV6-1
CASSLVDSNNEQFF TRBJ2-1 14 TRBV27
CASSELMSGGYTF TRBJ1-2 13 TRBV25-1
CASSLWSGAGVSGELFF TRBJ2-2 17 TRBV28
CASSLLGQRPEAFF TRBJ1-1 14 TRBV27
CASSDPLSGQGFTQYF TRBJ2-5 16 TRBV25-1
CAWSYLNEQFF TRBJ2-1 11 TRBV30
CASSLGSVSNQPQHF TRBJ1-5 15 TRBV7-2
CASSWSATRHQYEQYF TRBJ2-7 16 TRBV27
CASRASGGDNQPQHF TRBJ1-5 15 TRBV28
CASRPGQGVVHEQFF TRBJ2-1 15 TRBV6-5
CASSLRTGGFSGELFF TRBJ2-2 16 TRBV28
CASSLSKEADEQYF TRBJ2-7 14 TRBV7-9
CASSPSRLMETQYF TRBJ2-5 14 TRBV5-8
CASSLLPSGELFF TRBJ2-2 13 TRBV9
CATSRGTSGYNEQFF TRBJ2-1 15 TRBV15
CASSGLAGGKNEQFF TRBJ2-1 15 TRBV6-5
CASSPGTSGRARYNEQFF TRBJ2-1 18 TRBV2
CASSKQGTRGNEQFF TRBJ2-1 15 TRBV6-5
CASGSPAVGATNEKLFF TRBJ1-4 17 TRBV27
CASSRWGYYGGNTIYF TRBJ1-3 16 TRBV5-4
CASRQISGGYTF TRBJ1-2 12 TRBV28
CASSVDRVQDTQYF TRBJ2-3 14 TRBV25-1
CASSKTTGHLQETQYF TRBJ2-5 16 TRBV7-8
CASSYRALAGGSTDTQYF TRBJ2-3 18 TRBV7-9
CASSQERLAGGPNEQFF TRBJ2-1 17 TRBV14
CASIAGTGYMNTEAFF TRBJ1-1 16 TRBV27
CSVDRGAGEAFF TRBJ1-1 12 TRBV29-1
CASSRHLTGSSYEQYF TRBJ2-7 16 TRBV27
CASSLEVADYTDTQYF TRBJ2-3 16 TRBV11-3
CASSEVLETQYF TRBJ2-5 12 TRBV2
CASSRRTSGSTDTQYF TRBJ2-3 16 TRBV7-9
CASIDTTGELFF TRBJ2-2 12 TRBV6-6
CASSSQQSVGTEAFF TRBJ1-1 15 TRBV5-1
CASSLGLTVNEKLFF TRBJ1-4 15 TRBV19
CASSQGAVSGRQIYNEQFF TRBJ2-1 19 TRBV4-1
CSGGASGFQYF TRBJ2-4 11 TRBV20-1
CASSPGQGAREQYF TRBJ2-7 14 TRBV7-6
CASSMGAGTNTEAFF TRBJ1-1 15 TRBV19
CASSVAGTRGSYEQYF TRBJ2-7 16 TRBV9
CASSQGGQGQETQYF TRBJ2-5 15 TRBV4-2
CASSLFAPNEKLFF TRBJ1-4 14 TRBV28
CASTRPGLVTADTQYF TRBJ2-3 16 TRBV28
CASSPGQILEKLFF TRBJ1-4 14 TRBV18
CASSKERGQASAFF TRBJ1-1 14 TRBV21-1
CASSFSAIGNTIYF TRBJ1-3 14 TRBV27
CSVEEGGANEQFF TRBJ2-1 13 TRBV29-1
CSVLGESSGSSYEQYF TRBJ2-7 16 TRBV29-1